Listed here is a single TCR beta chain. The specificity of this receptor is unknown. The input lacks base qualities; no much larger clone sits a single base away. Library creation used the immunoSEQ multiplex PCR assay. RNA was extracted from all samples and reverse transcribed into cDNA, which served as template for TCR sequencing. First-strand cDNA was synthesized using SuperScript III with a 2:1 mix of oligo-dT and random hexamers. Amplification bias was assessed with a synthetic immune receptor repertoire, and residual bias was removed computationally. For the original study's pipeline: After raw reads were preprocessed to remove errors, the CDR3 was defined following IMGT conventions as running from the conserved cysteine to phenylalanine. Clonality was computed as 1 minus the Shannon entropy, with the entropy normalized by log2 of the number of productive unique TCRs. CD4 or CD8 identity of scalp clones was inferred by cross-referencing scalp TCRbeta sequences with sorted blood CD4 and CD8 repertoires. TCRdb obtained this table from immuneACCESS and retained in-frame rearrangements with V and J assigned. These tables miss some clones; where compared with another copy, unresolved V genes account for less than half of the shortfall, and the remainder is unexplained. That table furnishes V, J and clone size, whereas the DNA furnished D and trimming. Across this sample there are approximately 210,000 clones, with more than 60% seen only once. The ten largest clonotypes hold over 1% of the sample.

Read against the paper, the sample's treatment or condition label means: oral pan-JAK inhibitor, 5-10 mg twice daily. Peripheral blood and lesional scalp punch biopsies were obtained from patients with alopecia areata. PBMCs were isolated by density centrifugation and stained for CD3, CD4 and CD8, after which CD4+ and CD8+ T cells were sorted on a FACSAria. The data derive from a study of CD8+ T cells in alopecia areata (dated by TCRdb to between 2017 and 2018). Broadly, across the study: Treated patients were enrolled in an open-label pilot trial of oral tofacitinib, 5 to 10 mg twice daily, for moderate-to-severe alopecia areata. TCRbeta CDR3 regions were amplified by immunoSEQ multiplex PCR with 35 Vbeta forward and 13 Jbeta reverse primers. Biopsies were taken from tofacitinib-treated patients at baseline and at 4 and 24 weeks of treatment, and a later scalp biopsy was taken in several of the tofacitinib-treated patients. The RNA source kit depended on sample type: the PAXgene miRNA kit for fixed scalp, the miRNeasy kit for PBMCs, and the RNeasy kit for mouse skin. Disease severity in treated patients was measured with the SALT score, which quantifies the percentage of affected scalp surface area. To study T cell clonal expansion in alopecia areata, the researchers applied high-throughput TCRbeta sequencing to both the C3H/HeJ mouse model and human patients. Patients received tofacitinib for 6 to 18 months and were then followed off drug for 6 months to check for delayed response and recurrence. Scalp clonality was compared among normal scalp (n=4), patchy alopecia areata scalp (n=8), and alopecia totalis/universalis scalp (n=8). Human TCRbeta sequencing covered scalp tissue and sorted CD4+ and CD8+ peripheral blood T cells from patchy and totalis/universalis alopecia areata patients and healthy controls.

Beyond this particular receptor, the publication reports: With tofacitinib, both scalp clonality and the number of expanded CD8+ clones among the top 100 scalp clones went down significantly. Because the treated cohort was small and had only one nonresponder, larger studies are needed to examine links between baseline CD8+ expansion and response. Compared with mice, TCR sequences shared between patients were less clear, possibly partly because of HLA diversity across the patient population. Compared with normal scalp, lesional scalp, particularly in alopecia totalis/universalis, had higher clonality and more expanded CD8+ clones, which suggests antigenic drive. Many expanded lesional clones persisted in scalp and blood during tofacitinib treatment, which may partly explain relapse after stopping treatment. Scalp TCR repertoire analysis is complicated because resident alphabeta T cells in normal human skin are also sequenced, whereas mouse skin is dominated by gammadelta T cells.

Sample: CD4+ T cells sorted from blood, taken at approximately week 45, from a patient treated with tofacitinib. The TCR was taken from a human donor with alopecia areata.

CDR3 sequence: CASSAGQGNEKLFF. The DNA sequence is TGCGCCAGCAGTGCAGGACAGGGGAATGAAAAACTGTTTTTT. Rearrangement joined TRBV5-1 to TRBJ1-4, with 9 central nucleotides matching TRBD1. Ends trimmed: V by 5 bases, J by 5 bases; bases unmatched to a gene: 4. From a lookup of the germline V gene, CDR1 and CDR2 are SGHRS and YFSETQ. The CDR3 goes from the cysteine to the phenylalanine over 14 residues. CDR3 DNA is the only sequence kept; it has 42 bases, read in frame from the first base.